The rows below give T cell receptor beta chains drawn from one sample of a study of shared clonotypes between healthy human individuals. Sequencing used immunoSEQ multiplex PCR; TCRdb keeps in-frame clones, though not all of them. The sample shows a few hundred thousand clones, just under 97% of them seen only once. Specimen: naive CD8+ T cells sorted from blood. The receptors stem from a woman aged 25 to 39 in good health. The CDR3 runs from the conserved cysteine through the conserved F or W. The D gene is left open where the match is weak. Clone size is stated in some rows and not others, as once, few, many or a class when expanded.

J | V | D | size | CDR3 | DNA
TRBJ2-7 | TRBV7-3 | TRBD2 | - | CASSFYSSGRALDYEQYF | TGTGCCAGCAGCTTTTATTCGAGCGGGAGGGCCCTTGACTACGAGCAGTACTTC
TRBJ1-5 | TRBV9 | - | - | CASSPDGSNQPQHF | TGTGCCAGCAGTCCCGACGGGAGCAATCAGCCCCAGCATTTT
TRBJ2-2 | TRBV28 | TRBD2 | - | CASSLTGSSGGELFF | TGTGCCAGCAGTTTAACGGGCTCTAGCGGCGGGGAGCTGTTTTTT
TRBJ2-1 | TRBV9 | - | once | CASSPPSSYNEQFF | TGTGCCAGCAGCCCCCCGAGCTCCTACAATGAGCAGTTCTTC
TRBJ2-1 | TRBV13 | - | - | CASSFSEPPDDEQFF | TGTGCCAGCAGCTTTTCGGAGCCCCCCGACGATGAGCAGTTCTTC
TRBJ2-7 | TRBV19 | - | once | CASNPGEGGFYEQYF | TGTGCCAGTAATCCGGGAGAAGGGGGTTTCTACGAGCAGTACTTC
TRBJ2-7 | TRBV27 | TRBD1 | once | CASSLGTGTPLREQYF | TGTGCCAGCAGTTTAGGGACAGGGACCCCCCTAAGGGAGCAGTACTTC
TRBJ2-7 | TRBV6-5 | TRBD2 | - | CASSGTSAYYEQYF | TGTGCCAGCAGTGGGACTAGCGCCTACTACGAGCAGTACTTC
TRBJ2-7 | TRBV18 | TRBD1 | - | CASSPLPGTEVYEQYF | TGTGCCAGCTCACCACTACCCGGGACAGAAGTATACGAGCAGTACTTC
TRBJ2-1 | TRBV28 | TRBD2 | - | CASSLASGVYNEQFF | TGTGCCAGCAGTTTAGCTAGCGGGGTCTACAATGAGCAGTTCTTC
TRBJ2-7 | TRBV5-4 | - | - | CASTETGPYEQYF | TGTGCCAGCACCGAGACTGGGCCCTACGAGCAGTACTTC
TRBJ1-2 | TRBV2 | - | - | CASRRALERYGYTF | TGTGCCAGCAGAAGGGCCCTGGAGCGCTATGGCTACACCTTC
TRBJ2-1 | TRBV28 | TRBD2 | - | CASSFGTSLYNEQFF | TGTGCCAGCAGTTTCGGGACTAGTCTTTACAATGAGCAGTTCTTC
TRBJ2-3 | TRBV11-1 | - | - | CASSPSARIGTDTQYF | TGTGCCAGCAGCCCTTCCGCGCGGATCGGCACAGATACGCAGTATTTT
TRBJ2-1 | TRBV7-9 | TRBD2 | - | CASSLFPLAGTQIGNEQFF | TGTGCCAGCAGCTTATTCCCACTAGCGGGGACCCAGATTGGAAATGAGCAGTTCTTC
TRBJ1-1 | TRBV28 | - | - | CASSYGAWVPEAFF | TGTGCCAGCAGTTACGGGGCGTGGGTCCCTGAAGCTTTCTTT
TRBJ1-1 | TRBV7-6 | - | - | CASRGGARYTEAFF | TGTGCCAGCAGAGGGGGAGCGAGGTACACTGAAGCTTTCTTT
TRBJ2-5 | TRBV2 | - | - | CASWVFGDEQYF | TGTGCCAGCTGGGTGTTTGGTGATGAGCAGTACTTC
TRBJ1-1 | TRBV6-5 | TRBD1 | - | CASSYGSGTANTEAFF | TGTGCCAGCAGTTACGGGTCAGGGACAGCGAACACTGAAGCTTTCTTT
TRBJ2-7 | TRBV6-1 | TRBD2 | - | CASSEGLAGGGYEQYF | TGTGCCAGCAGTGAAGGACTAGCGGGAGGTGGTTACGAGCAGTACTTC
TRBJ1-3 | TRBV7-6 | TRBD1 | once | CASGPGTVGNTIYF | TGTGCCAGCGGACCTGGGACAGTTGGAAACACCATATATTTT
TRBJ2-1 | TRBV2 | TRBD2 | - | CASSGTSSSSYNEQFF | TGTGCCAGCAGCGGGACTAGCTCAAGCTCCTACAATGAGCAGTTCTTC
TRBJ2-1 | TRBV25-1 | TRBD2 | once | CASSEPSGSSYNEQFF | TGTGCCAGCAGTGAGCCTAGCGGGAGTTCCTACAATGAGCAGTTCTTC
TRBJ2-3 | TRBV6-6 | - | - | CASSYGVVLSTDTQYF | TGTGCCAGCAGTTATGGGGTGGTGCTCAGCACAGATACGCAGTATTTT
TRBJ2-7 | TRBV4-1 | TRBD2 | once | CASSQGSGGYYEQYF | TGCGCCAGCAGCCAAGGGAGCGGGGGATACTACGAGCAGTACTTC
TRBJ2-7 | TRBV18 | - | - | CASSSPTDSSYEQYF | TGTGCCAGCTCATCCCCGACGGATAGCTCCTACGAGCAGTACTTC
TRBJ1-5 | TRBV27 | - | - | CASSLSSWRGSNQPQHF | TGTGCCAGCAGTTTATCGTCGTGGAGGGGGAGCAATCAGCCCCAGCATTTT
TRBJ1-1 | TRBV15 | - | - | CATSRADSNTEAFF | TGTGCCACCAGCAGGGCGGACAGTAACACTGAAGCTTTCTTT
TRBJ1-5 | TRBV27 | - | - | CATGDGNQPQHF | TGTGCCACAGGGGACGGCAATCAGCCCCAGCATTTT
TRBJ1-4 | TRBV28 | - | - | CASSPFPATNEKLFF | TGTGCCAGCAGTCCCTTTCCAGCAACTAATGAAAAACTGTTTTTT
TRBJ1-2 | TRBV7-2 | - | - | CASSSRVGPYYGGYTF | TGTGCCAGCAGCTCCCGGGTGGGACCGTACTATGGTGGCTACACCTTC
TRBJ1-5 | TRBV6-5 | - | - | CASRPGNSNQPQHF | TGTGCCAGCAGACCAGGGAATTCCAATCAGCCCCAGCATTTT
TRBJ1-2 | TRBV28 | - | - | CASSGAQGVGYGYTF | TGTGCCAGCAGTGGGGCACAGGGAGTAGGGTATGGCTACACCTTC
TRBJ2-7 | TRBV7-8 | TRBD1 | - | CASSLWTGDTYEQYF | TGTGCCAGCAGTCTTTGGACAGGGGATACCTACGAGCAGTACTTC
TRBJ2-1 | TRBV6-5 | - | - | CASKPGSGLYNEQFF | TGTGCCAGCAAACCAGGCTCGGGGCTTTACAATGAGCAGTTCTTC
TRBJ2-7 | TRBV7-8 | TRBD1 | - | CASRLSGGIPSSYEQYF | TGTGCCAGCAGGCTCTCAGGGGGAATCCCCAGCTCCTACGAGCAGTACTTC
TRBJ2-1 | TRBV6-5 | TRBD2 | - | CASSYLRENYNEQFF | TGTGCCAGCAGTTACTTGCGGGAGAACTACAATGAGCAGTTCTTC
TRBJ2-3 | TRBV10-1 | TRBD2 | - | CASSEPGLAGDTDTQYF | TGCGCCAGCAGTGAACCCGGACTAGCGGGAGATACAGATACGCAGTATTTT
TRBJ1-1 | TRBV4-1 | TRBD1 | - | CASSQGPGTGRTEAFF | TGCGCCAGCAGCCAAGGACCCGGGACAGGGAGAACTGAAGCTTTCTTT
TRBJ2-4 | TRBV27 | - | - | CASSLPGQNIQYF | TGTGCCAGCAGTTTACCAGGGCAAAACATTCAGTACTTC
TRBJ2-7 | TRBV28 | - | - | CASSTRTERYYEQYF | TGTGCCAGCAGTACCCGGACAGAGAGGTACTACGAGCAGTACTTC
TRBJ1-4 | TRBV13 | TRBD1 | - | CASSLRGQGIYEKLFF | TGTGCCAGCAGCTTACGAGGACAGGGAATTTATGAAAAACTGTTTTTT